The 28 T cell receptor beta chains listed next were all sequenced from one sample in a study of blood T cell repertoires in COVID-19. Libraries were prepared by immunoSEQ multiplex PCR; TCRdb keeps only in-frame clonotypes and omits some of them. The profile shows approximately 110,000 clones, 70% to 75% of them singletons. The sample comprised peripheral blood. The source of these receptors is a man at least 80 years old with COVID-19, enrolled during active disease.

The chain combines TRBV5-1 with TRBJ2-7; a weak D match, TRBD2 (6 bases). The CDR3 has 13 residues. In germline, CDR1 is SGHRS, CDR2 YFSETQ. Trimming stripped 0 bases from V and 9 bases from J, with 13 bases between. The CDR3 is CASSLVGPGGQYF. The CDR3, as DNA: TGCGCCAGCAGCTTGGTTGGACCCGGGGGGCAGTACTTC.

This clone appeared a single time. The genes are TRBV6-5 and TRBJ2-1, with 9 bases matching TRBD1. This CDR3 contains 14 residues. The germline V gene encodes CDR1 MNHEY and CDR2 SVGAGI. Trimming at V came to 5 bases and at J to 7 bases, leaving 6 bases not matched to a gene. CDR3 amino acids: CASSMGQGRNEQFF. In DNA form, the CDR3 reads TGTGCCAGCAGTATGGGACAGGGTAGGAATGAGCAGTTCTTC.

This chain connects TRBV19 to TRBJ2-3; D call uncertain. The CDR3 runs 11 residues. V was trimmed by 6 bases and J by 3 bases, leaving 4 bases between them. CDR1 LNHDA and CDR2 SQIVND come from the germline V gene (reference sequence). The CDR3 sequence is CASSLTDTQYF. The DNA of the CDR3 is TGTGCCAGTAGCCTGACAGATACGCAGTATTTT.

CDR3 sequence (DNA): TGTGCCAGCTCAGGAGCAGACAGATACTATGGCTACACCTTC. Its translation is CASSGADRYYGYTF. The chain employs TRBV18 and TRBJ1-2, with D perhaps TRBD1 (5 bases). V lost 5 bases to trimming and J lost 3 bases, with 13 bases between them. CDR1 and CDR2 from the germline V gene are KGHSH and LQKENI. The length of the CDR3 is 14 residues.

This clone was found once. The genes are TRBV11-2 and TRBJ2-7; TRBD2 matches 12 bases. J lost 5 bases, V lost 5 bases, and 4 bases had no gene match. The CDR3 covers 14 residues. Germline CDR1 SGHAT, CDR2 FQNNGV. In DNA form, the CDR3 reads TGTGCCAGCAGCCCCCGACTAGCGGGAGACGAGCAGTACTTC. Protein product: CASSPRLAGDEQYF.

The chain links TRBV6-2 or TRBV6-3 to TRBJ1-5; 7 bases map to TRBD1. V lost 4 bases to trimming and J lost 1 base; unmatched junction nucleotides: 1. The CDR3 is 14 amino acids. Germline V gene sequence: CDR1 MNHEY, CDR2 SVGEGT. CDR3 loop: CASSLQGSNQPQHF. The DNA for the CDR3 is TGTGCCAGCAGTTTACAGGGGAGCAATCAGCCCCAGCATTTT.

The DNA of the CDR3 is TGTGCCAGCAGCAAAGGGACAGATCAGGGCTACACCTTC. This sequence encodes CASSKGTDQGYTF. The rearrangement links TRBV21-1 to TRBJ1-2; TRBD1 is taken as the D call from the table, unchecked against the DNA. TRBV21-1 is flagged as a pseudogene. This CDR3 contains 13 residues.

The V call is TRBV29-1, the J call TRBJ2-3, with TRBD2 matching 9 bases. The CDR3 has 16 amino acids. V dropped 4 bases and J dropped 0; count of bases not matched to a gene: 8. Germline values: CDR1 SQVTM, CDR2 ANQGSEA. The CDR3 sequence: CSVGGGLASSTDTQYF. The DNA of the CDR3 is TGCAGCGTTGGGGGAGGACTAGCGAGTAGCACAGATACGCAGTATTTT.

The V gene is TRBV5-8, the J gene TRBJ2-5; D perhaps matches TRBD1 (7 bases). The ends were cut back, 0 bases at V and 1 base at J, with 13 bases in the middle. This CDR3 is 16 amino acids long. Germline CDR1 reads SGHTS; CDR2 reads YDEGEE. The CDR3 DNA is TGTGCCAGCAGCTTGGGCCAGGGGGGACCCCAAGAGACCCAGTACTTC. This sequence encodes CASSLGQGGPQETQYF.

The gene calls are TRBV5-1 and TRBJ2-7; 7 nucleotides agree with TRBD1. CDR1 is SGHRS, CDR2 YFSETQ, per germline. This CDR3 has 15 residues. J was trimmed by 6 bases and V by 0 bases; bases with no gene match: 9. CDR3 in amino acids: CASSLDQGVAGEQYF. The CDR3 nucleotides read TGCGCCAGCAGCTTGGATCAGGGGGTGGCAGGCGAGCAGTACTTC.

This chain joins TRBV6-1 and TRBJ1-5; 8 positions match TRBD1. Germline CDR1 MNHNS, CDR2 SASEGT. V dropped 3 bases and J dropped 7; count of bases not matched to a gene: 5. The CDR3 length is 14 residues. This CDR3 is CASSEAGGRQPQHF. In nucleotides, the CDR3 is TGTGCCAGCAGTGAGGCAGGGGGCCGGCAGCCCCAGCATTTT.

The chain carries TRBV7-2 and TRBJ2-3; D remains ambiguous. Germline values: CDR1 SGHTA, CDR2 FQGNSA. V was pared by 5 bases and J by 5 bases, with 11 bases between. There are 13 residues in the CDR3. The CDR3 coding sequence is TGTGCCAGCAGCCGCGTTAGAGGAGATACGCAGTATTTT. It yields the protein CASSRVRGDTQYF.

The rearrangement links TRBV19 to TRBJ1-2; 10 bases are a match to TRBD1. From germline, CDR1 is LNHDA and CDR2 SQIVND (reference sequence). The junction had 14 bases not matched to a gene; V was cut back by 10 bases and J by 6 bases. The CDR3 loop spans 15 amino acids. The CDR3 DNA reads as TGTGCCACCCGGGACAGGGGAGGAGTAAGGCATGGCTACACCTTC. Residues: CATRDRGGVRHGYTF.

The chain has TRBV18 and TRBJ2-3; 13 bases are a match to TRBD2. Germline loops: CDR1 KGHSH, CDR2 LQKENI. The CDR3 runs to 16 residues. V gave up 4 bases and J gave up 3 bases; unmatched junction bases: 4. The CDR3 coding sequence is TGTGCCAGCTCACTTCGGACTAGCGGGAGAACAGATACGCAGTATTTT. Amino acids: CASSLRTSGRTDTQYF.

The gene calls are TRBV28 and TRBJ1-2; D gene uncertain. The CDR3 is 13 residues long. CDR1 and CDR2 (germline): MDHEN, SYDVKM. V was clipped by 8 bases and J by 0 bases, with 10 bases between them. CDR3 in DNA: TGTGCCAGCTATACCACTTCTAACTATGGCTACACCTTC. Translating it yields CASYTTSNYGYTF.

The J gene is TRBJ2-3, the V gene TRBV18; TRBD1 matches 7 bases. The CDR3 covers 15 residues. Germline CDR1 is KGHSH and CDR2 is LQKENI. V lost 2 bases, J lost 4 bases, and 6 bases stayed unmatched. The CDR3 DNA follows: TGTGCCAGCTCACCATTTACAGGGGACCCAGATACGCAGTATTTT. The encoded protein is CASSPFTGDPDTQYF.

This clone was seen only once. In nucleotides, the CDR3 is TGTGCTAGTGCTCGGTCGGCTAGCGGGCCTATGGGTGAGCAGTTCTTC. This gives the protein CASARSASGPMGEQFF. The V call is TRBV12-5, the J call TRBJ2-1; TRBD2 aligns across 8 bases. The CDR3 consists of 16 residues. CDR1 LGHNT and CDR2 FRNRAP come from the germline V gene. J was trimmed by 9 bases and V by 7 bases; bases with no gene match: 17.

This clone has a handful of counts. The rearrangement uses TRBV4-3 and TRBJ1-1; D gene uncertain. V was clipped by 5 bases and J by 1 base, with 8 bases between them. Germline V gene sequence: CDR1 LGHNA, CDR2 YSLEER. The CDR3 has 13 residues. DNA of the CDR3: TGCGCCAGCAGCACGGTCGGGAACACTGAAGCTTTCTTT. Protein product: CASSTVGNTEAFF.

The V call is TRBV7-2, the J call TRBJ2-1; TRBD2 aligns across 7 bases. This CDR3 has 17 amino acids. After removal of 1 base from V and 5 bases from J, the junction contained 11 bases not matched to a gene. The germline V gene encodes CDR1 SGHTA and CDR2 FQGNSA. CDR3 sequence (DNA): TGTGCCAGCAGCTTAGGGTTGCGGTGGGGAGGGGACAATGAGCAGTTCTTC. Its protein product is CASSLGLRWGGDNEQFF. Full variable domain (rest looked up from reference TRBV7-2 and TRBJ2-1): GAGVSQSPSNKVTEKGKDVELRCDPISGHTALYWYRQSLGQGLEFLIYFQGNSAPDKSGLPSDRFSAERTGGSVSTLTIQRTQQEDSAVYLCASSLGLRWGGDNEQFFGPGTRLTVL.

The rearrangement uses TRBV5-5 and TRBJ1-1; D call uncertain. The V gene's germline CDR1 is SGHKS and CDR2 YYEKEE (reference sequence). CDR3 length: 14 amino acids. With 2 bases removed from V and 0 bases from J, the gap between germline ends came to 8 bases. CDR3 DNA: TGTGCCAGCAGCTTTGGGCTCATGAACACTGAAGCTTTCTTT. It encodes CASSFGLMNTEAFF.

This chain joins TRBV6-1 and TRBJ1-4; D possibly corresponds to TRBD1 (5 bases). Trimming left V 6 bases short and J 4 bases short, with 15 bases between. Germline V gene lookup returns CDR1 MNHNS and CDR2 SASEGT. The CDR3 runs 15 residues. CDR3 DNA: TGTGCCAGCAGATTCTCAGGGTCTAATAATGAAAAACTGTTTTTT. It encodes CASRFSGSNNEKLFF.

Only a few counts were recorded for this clone. The chain couples TRBV27 to TRBJ1-5; D is ambiguous. Germline values: CDR1 MNHEY, CDR2 SMNVEV (reference sequence). V dropped 5 bases and J dropped 1 base, with 9 bases sitting between them. The CDR3 length is 14 residues. The CDR3 DNA follows: TGTGCCAGCAGTATAGCCGGGAGCAATCAGCCCCAGCATTTT. This codes for CASSIAGSNQPQHF.

This clone was picked up a small number of times. The gene calls are TRBV18 and TRBJ2-7, with D perhaps TRBD1 (5 bases). The V gene lost 0 bases and the J gene lost 0 bases, with 9 bases spanning the gap. This CDR3 is 15 amino acids long. In germline, CDR1 is KGHSH, CDR2 LQKENI. CDR3 DNA: TGTGCCAGCTCACCACCTGCAGGGTTCTCCTACGAGCAGTACTTC. The encoded protein is CASSPPAGFSYEQYF.

The chain uses TRBV25-1 and TRBJ1-2, with D unresolved. The CDR3 is 13 amino acids. Trimming removed 1 base at V and 5 bases at J, with 8 bases between. In germline, CDR1 is MGHDK, CDR2 SYGVNS. Here the CDR3 DNA reads TGTGCCAGCAGTGAATTAGAACTATATGGCTACACCTTC. Protein product: CASSELELYGYTF.

This chain joins TRBV7-3 and TRBJ2-2; 10 positions agree with TRBD1. Looked up from germline, CDR1 is SGHTA and CDR2 is FQGTGA. After removal of 5 bases from V and 5 bases from J, the junction contained 2 bases not matched to a gene. The CDR3 sequence is 14 residues long. DNA for the CDR3: TGTGCCAGCAGCAGGGACAGGGGTACCGGGGAGCTGTTTTTT. It translates to CASSRDRGTGELFF.

V usage is TRBV28 and J usage is TRBJ2-3, with D uncertain. This CDR3 is 15 amino acids long. The V end was cut by 1 base, the J end by 9 bases, with 17 bases between. Germline CDR1 and CDR2: MDHEN and SYDVKM. CDR3 sequence: CASSLFATSEGTQYF. CDR3 coding DNA: TGTGCCAGCAGTTTATTCGCGACATCCGAAGGCACGCAGTATTTT.

Here the CDR3 DNA reads TGTGCCAGCAGTTTAGGGGGGGGCCCCTACAATGAGCAGTTCTTC. It specifies CASSLGGGPYNEQFF. This chain links TRBV28 with TRBJ2-1; weak D call: TRBD2 (7 bases). From germline, CDR1 is MDHEN and CDR2 SYDVKM. With 2 bases removed from V and 2 bases from J, the gap between germline ends came to 10 bases. The CDR3 is 15 residues long.

This chain uses TRBV29-1 with TRBJ1-2; 9 nucleotides align to TRBD1. Trimming took 4 bases from V and 6 from J; bases not matched to a gene: 6. Germline V CDR1 and CDR2: SQVTM, ANQGSEA. The CDR3 covers 13 residues. This CDR3 reads CSVAHRGLDGYTF. The CDR3 DNA sequence: TGCAGCGTTGCCCACAGGGGGCTTGATGGCTACACCTTC.